The TCR beta chain described here comes from a study of blood T cell repertoires in COVID-19. About the research overall: Sources were T cells, B-cell-depleted T cells, or PBMCs; the material itself was cDNA or gDNA.

CDR3 length: 16 residues. Germline CDR1 and CDR2: KGHSH and LQKENI. The ends lost 3 bases at V and 1 base at J; junction bases unmatched: 8. TCRdb's copy holds only in-frame clones and misses some; the assay was immunoSEQ multiplex PCR. The sample records approximately 240,000 clones, 80% to 95% being singletons. The sequence was collected from a young man with COVID-19, enrolled during active disease. This chain uses TRBV18 with TRBJ1-1; 7 positions match TRBD1. The sample taken for sequencing was peripheral blood. The CDR3 nucleotides are TGTGCCAGCTCACCTCTAGACGGGACAGCGAACACTGAAGCTTTCTTT. It specifies CASSPLDGTANTEAFF.